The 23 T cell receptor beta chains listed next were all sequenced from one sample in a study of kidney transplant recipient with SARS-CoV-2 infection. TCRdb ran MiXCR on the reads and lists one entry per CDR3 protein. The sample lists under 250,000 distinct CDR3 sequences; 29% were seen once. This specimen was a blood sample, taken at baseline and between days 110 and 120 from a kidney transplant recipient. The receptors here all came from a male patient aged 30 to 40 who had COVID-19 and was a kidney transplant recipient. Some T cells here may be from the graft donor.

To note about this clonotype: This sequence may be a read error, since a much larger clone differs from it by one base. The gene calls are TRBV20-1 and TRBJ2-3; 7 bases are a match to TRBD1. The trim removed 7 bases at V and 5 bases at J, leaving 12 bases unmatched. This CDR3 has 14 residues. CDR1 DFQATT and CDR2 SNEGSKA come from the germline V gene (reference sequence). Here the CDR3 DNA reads TGCAGTGTTAGGGGGACAGTTTTTGGAGATACGCAGTATTTT. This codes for CSVRGTVFGDTQYF.

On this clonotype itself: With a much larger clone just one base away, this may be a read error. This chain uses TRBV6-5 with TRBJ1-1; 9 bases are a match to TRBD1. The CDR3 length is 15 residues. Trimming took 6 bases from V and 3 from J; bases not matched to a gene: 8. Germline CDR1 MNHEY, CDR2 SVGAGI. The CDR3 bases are TGTGCCAGCAGGGACAGGGGAAGGGAGGACACTGAAGCTTTCTTT. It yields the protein CASRDRGREDTEAFF.

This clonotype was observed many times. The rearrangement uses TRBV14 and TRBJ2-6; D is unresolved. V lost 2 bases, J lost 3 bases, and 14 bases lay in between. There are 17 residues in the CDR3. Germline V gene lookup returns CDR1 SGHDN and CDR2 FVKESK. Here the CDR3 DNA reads TGTGCCAGCAGCCAAACCGGCGGTTTTCGTGGGGCCAACGTCCTGACTTTC. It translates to CASSQTGGFRGANVLTF.

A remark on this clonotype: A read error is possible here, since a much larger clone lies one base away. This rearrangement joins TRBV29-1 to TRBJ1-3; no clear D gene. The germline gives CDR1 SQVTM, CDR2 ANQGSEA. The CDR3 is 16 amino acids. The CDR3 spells CSAEEGSLEAGNTIYF. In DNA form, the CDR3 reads TGCAGCGCTGAAGAAGGATCTCTCGAAGCCGGAAACACCATATATTTT.

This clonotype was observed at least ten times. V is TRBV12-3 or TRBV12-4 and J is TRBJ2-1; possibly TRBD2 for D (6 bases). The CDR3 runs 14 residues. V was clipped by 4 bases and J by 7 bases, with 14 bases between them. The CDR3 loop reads CASSWRLASNEQFF. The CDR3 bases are TGTGCCAGCAGTTGGAGGCTAGCGTCAAATGAGCAGTTCTTC.

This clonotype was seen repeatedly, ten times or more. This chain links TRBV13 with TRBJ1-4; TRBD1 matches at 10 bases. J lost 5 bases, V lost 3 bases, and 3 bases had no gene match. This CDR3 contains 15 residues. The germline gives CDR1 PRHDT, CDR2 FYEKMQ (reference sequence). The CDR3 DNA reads TGTGCCAGCAGCTTCGCGGGACAGGGGAATGAAAAACTGTTTTTT. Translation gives CASSFAGQGNEKLFF.

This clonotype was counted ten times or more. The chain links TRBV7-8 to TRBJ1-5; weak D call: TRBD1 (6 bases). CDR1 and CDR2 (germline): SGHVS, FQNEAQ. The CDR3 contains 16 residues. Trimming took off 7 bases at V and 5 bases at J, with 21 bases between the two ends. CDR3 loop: CASNPNFLRGYQPQHF. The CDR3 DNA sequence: TGTGCCAGCAATCCCAATTTTCTTAGGGGGTATCAGCCCCAGCATTTT.

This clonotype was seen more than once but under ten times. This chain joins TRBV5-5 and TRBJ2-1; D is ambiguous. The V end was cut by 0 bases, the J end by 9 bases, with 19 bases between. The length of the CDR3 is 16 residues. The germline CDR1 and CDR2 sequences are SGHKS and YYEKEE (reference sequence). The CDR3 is CASSLEGTSGPLEQFF. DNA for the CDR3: TGTGCCAGCAGCTTGGAGGGCACTTCTGGGCCACTTGAGCAGTTCTTC. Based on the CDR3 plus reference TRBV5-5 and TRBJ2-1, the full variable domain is DAGVTQSPTHLIKTRGQQVTLRCSPISGHKSVSWYQQVLGQGPQFIFQYYEKEERGRGNFPDRFSARQFPNYSSELNVNALLLGDSALYLCASSLEGTSGPLEQFFGPGTRLTVL.

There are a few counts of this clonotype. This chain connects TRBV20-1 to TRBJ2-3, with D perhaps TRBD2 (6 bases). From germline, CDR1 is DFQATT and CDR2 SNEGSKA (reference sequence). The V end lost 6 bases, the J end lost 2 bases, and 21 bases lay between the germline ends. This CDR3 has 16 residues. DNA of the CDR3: TGCAGTGCCCATAGAATAAGGGCGGGGTACACAGATACGCAGTATTTT. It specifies CSAHRIRAGYTDTQYF.

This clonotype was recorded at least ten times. CDR3 region: CATSRGIDRVGTEAFF. As DNA, the CDR3 is TGTGCCACCAGCAGAGGTATAGACAGGGTAGGAACTGAAGCTTTCTTT. The chain carries TRBV15 and TRBJ1-1; 7 bases agree with TRBD1. Germline V gives CDR1 LNHNV, CDR2 YYDKDF (reference sequence). V trimming: 1 base; J trimming: 5 bases; junction bases outside the gene matches: 10. The CDR3 is 16 amino acids. Filled out from reference TRBV15 and TRBJ1-1, the complete variable domain reads DAMVIQNPRYQVTQFGKPVTLSCSQTLNHNVMYWYQQKSSQAPKLLFHYYDKDFNNEADTPDNFQSRRPNTSFCFLDIRSPGLGDTAMYLCATSRGIDRVGTEAFFGQGTRLTVV.

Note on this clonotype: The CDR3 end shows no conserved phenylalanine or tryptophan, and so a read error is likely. The CDR3 sequence is CASSDGGAGYAEAFS. In DNA form, the CDR3 reads TGTGCCAGCAGCGACGGGGGGGCGGGGTACGCTGAAGCTTTCTCT. The chain joins TRBV6-5 to TRBJ1-1; D perhaps matches TRBD1 (6 bases). V gave up 6 bases and J gave up 6 bases, with 20 bases separating them. Per the germline V gene, CDR1 is MNHEY and CDR2 is SVGAGI. This CDR3 is built from 15 residues.

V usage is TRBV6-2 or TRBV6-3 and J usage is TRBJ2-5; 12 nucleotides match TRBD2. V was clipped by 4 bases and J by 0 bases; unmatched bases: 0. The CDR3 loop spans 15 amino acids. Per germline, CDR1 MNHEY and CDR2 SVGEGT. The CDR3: CASSWTSGNQETQYF. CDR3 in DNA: TGTGCCAGCAGTTGGACTAGCGGGAACCAAGAGACCCAGTACTTC.

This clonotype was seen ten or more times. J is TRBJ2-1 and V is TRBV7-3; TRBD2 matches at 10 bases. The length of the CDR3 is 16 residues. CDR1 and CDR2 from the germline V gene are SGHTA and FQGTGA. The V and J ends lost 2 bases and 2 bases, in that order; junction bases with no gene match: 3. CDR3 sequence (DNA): TGTGCCAGCAGCTTAGGGCTAGCGGGGGCCTACAATGAGCAGTTCTTC. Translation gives CASSLGLAGAYNEQFF.

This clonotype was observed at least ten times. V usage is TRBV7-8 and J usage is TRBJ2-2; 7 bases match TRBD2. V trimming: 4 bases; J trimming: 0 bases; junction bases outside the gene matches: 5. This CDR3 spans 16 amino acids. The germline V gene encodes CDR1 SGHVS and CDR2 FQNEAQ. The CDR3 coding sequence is TGTGCCAGCAGCTCTCGGGGGGACGCGAACACCGGGGAGCTGTTTTTT. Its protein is CASSSRGDANTGELFF. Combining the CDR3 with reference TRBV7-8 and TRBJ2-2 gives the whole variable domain GAGVSQSPRYKVAKRGQDVALRCDPISGHVSLFWYQQALGQGPEFLTYFQNEAQLDKSGLPSDRFFAERPEGSVSTLKIQRTQQEDSAVYLCASSSRGDANTGELFFGEGSRLTVL.

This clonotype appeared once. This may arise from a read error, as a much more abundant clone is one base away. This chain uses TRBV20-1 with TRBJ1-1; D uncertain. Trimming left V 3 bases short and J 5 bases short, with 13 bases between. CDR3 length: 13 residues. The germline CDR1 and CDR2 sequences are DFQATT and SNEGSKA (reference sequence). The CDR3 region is CSASARLGTEAFF. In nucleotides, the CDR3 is TGCAGTGCTAGCGCGCGATTGGGGACTGAAGCTTTCTTT.

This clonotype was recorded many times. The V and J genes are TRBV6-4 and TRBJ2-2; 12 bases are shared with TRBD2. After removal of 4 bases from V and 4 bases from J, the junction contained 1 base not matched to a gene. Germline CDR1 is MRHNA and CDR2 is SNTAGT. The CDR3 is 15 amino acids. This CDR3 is CASSVLAGGTGELFF. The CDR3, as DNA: TGTGCCAGCAGTGTACTAGCGGGAGGCACCGGGGAGCTGTTTTTT.

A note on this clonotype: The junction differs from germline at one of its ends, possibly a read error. The chain's CDR3 is CGVRLADSDTQYF. The CDR3 nucleotides are TGCGGCGTTAGGCTAGCGGATTCAGATACGCAGTATTTT. The chain employs TRBV29-1 and TRBJ2-3; 7 bases match TRBD2. Per the germline V gene, CDR1 is SQVTM and CDR2 is ANQGSEA. There are 13 residues in the CDR3.

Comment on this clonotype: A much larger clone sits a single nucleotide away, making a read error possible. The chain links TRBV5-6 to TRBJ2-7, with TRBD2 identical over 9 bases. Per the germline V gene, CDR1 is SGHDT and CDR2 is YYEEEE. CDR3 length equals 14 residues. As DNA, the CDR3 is TGTGCCAGCAGCTTTCGAGCGGGGGGCTACGGGCAGTACTTC. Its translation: CASSFRAGGYGQYF.

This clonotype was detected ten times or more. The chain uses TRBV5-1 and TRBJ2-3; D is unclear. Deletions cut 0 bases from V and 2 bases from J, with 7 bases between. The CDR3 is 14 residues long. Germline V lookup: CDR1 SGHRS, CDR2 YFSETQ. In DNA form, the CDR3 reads TGCGCCAGCAGCTTGGATCCCCACACAGATACGCAGTATTTT. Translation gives CASSLDPHTDTQYF.

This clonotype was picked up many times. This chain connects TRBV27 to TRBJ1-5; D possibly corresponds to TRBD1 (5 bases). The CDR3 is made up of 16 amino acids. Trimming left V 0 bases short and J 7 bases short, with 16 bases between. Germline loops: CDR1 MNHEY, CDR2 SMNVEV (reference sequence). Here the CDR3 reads CASSLSSGPEDQPQHF. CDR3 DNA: TGTGCCAGCAGTTTATCGTCAGGGCCGGAGGACCAGCCCCAGCATTTT.

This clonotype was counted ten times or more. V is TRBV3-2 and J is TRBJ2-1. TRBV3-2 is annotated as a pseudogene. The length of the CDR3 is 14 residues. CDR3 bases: TGTGCCAGCAGCCAAGTAACAGTCAGCAATGAGCAGTTCTTC. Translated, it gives CASSQVTVSNEQFF.

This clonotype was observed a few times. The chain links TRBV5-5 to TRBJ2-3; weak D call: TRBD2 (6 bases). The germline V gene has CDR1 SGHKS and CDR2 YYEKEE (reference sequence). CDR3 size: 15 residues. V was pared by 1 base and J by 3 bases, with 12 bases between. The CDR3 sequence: CASSLSISGTDTQYF. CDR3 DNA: TGTGCCAGCAGCTTGTCAATTAGCGGTACAGATACGCAGTATTTT. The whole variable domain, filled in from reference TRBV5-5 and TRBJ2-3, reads DAGVTQSPTHLIKTRGQQVTLRCSPISGHKSVSWYQQVLGQGPQFIFQYYEKEERGRGNFPDRFSARQFPNYSSELNVNALLLGDSALYLCASSLSISGTDTQYFGPGTRLTVL.

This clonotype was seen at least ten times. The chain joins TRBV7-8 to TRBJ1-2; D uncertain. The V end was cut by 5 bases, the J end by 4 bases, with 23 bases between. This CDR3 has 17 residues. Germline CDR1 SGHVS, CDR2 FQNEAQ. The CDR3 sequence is CASSRLAFTRKTYGYTF. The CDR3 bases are TGTGCCAGCAGCCGCCTTGCGTTTACCCGAAAGACCTATGGCTACACCTTC.